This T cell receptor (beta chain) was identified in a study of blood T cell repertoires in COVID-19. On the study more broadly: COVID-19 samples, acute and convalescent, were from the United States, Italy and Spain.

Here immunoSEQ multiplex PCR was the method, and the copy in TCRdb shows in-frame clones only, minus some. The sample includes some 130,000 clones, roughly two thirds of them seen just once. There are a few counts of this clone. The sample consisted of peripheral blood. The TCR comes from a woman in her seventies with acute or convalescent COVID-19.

CDR3 sequence: CASSFRVFWEGTGELFF. CDR3 sequence (DNA): TGTGCCAGCAGCTTTCGTGTATTCTGGGAGGGTACCGGGGAGCTGTTTTTT. This chain uses TRBV3-1 (or the pseudogene TRBV3-2) with TRBJ2-2; TRBD2 aligns across 7 bases. Trimming took 5 bases from V and 5 from J; bases not matched to a gene: 14. The germline gives CDR1 LGHDT, CDR2 YNNKEL (reference sequence). The CDR3 runs 17 residues.